This T cell receptor (beta chain) derives from a study of CD8 T cells in ankylosing spondylitis. Study-wide findings and caveats: One TCR beta motif, made up of 7 or 8 highly homologous variants, appeared characteristic of ankylosing spondylitis blood. Disease-linked clones reportedly concentrated significantly in matched ankylosing spondylitis synovial fluid.

This clonotype was detected ten times or more. The antigen remains undetermined. Trimming pared 5 bases from V and 6 bases from J, leaving 11 bases between. Germline values: CDR1 MGHDK, CDR2 SYGVNS. CDR3 length: 13 residues. Each CDR3 protein is one row after TCRdb ran MiXCR on the 5' RACE reads. The sample holds 330,000 or so distinct CDR3 sequences, 6.5% to 10% seen once. This clonotype originated in a male donor with ankylosing spondylitis. The sample comprised blood, either unsorted or a sorted T cell fraction (not recorded which). The chain joins TRBV25-1 to TRBJ2-1; D tentatively reads TRBD1 or TRBD2 (5 bases each). For the CDR3, the DNA is TGTGCCAGCAGTCCGAGGGGTTTCAATGAGCAGTTCTTC. It codes for CASSPRGFNEQFF.